This T cell receptor (beta chain) derives from a study of shared clonotypes between healthy human individuals (dated by TCRdb to the early 2020s). Describing the broader study: A few men and a couple of women, aged 18 to 49 years, made up the cohort. Blood TCR repertoires of several healthy adults were deeply sequenced to estimate repertoire size and the extent of clonotype sharing between individuals. For each donor, three plates each were used for CD4 naive and CD4 memory, two plates were used for CD8 naive, and one plate was used for CD8 memory. To increase sequencing depth and limit assay-specific biases, TCR repertoire library preparation and sequencing were carried out by different laboratories using diverse techniques. Per donor, leukapheresis produced somewhere between about 0.9 and 9 billion PBMCs. The investigation overall reported the following: Pairwise subsampling led to the expectation that sequencing depth would affect the degree of clonotype sharing among donors. When a handful of donors were compared, the shared fraction of clonotypes was 5% to 6.5% for naive CD4, roughly 3.4% for naive CD8, roughly 2.5% for memory CD4, and 0.4% for memory CD8. Only blood was sampled, and tissue TCR repertoires likely differ from those in blood. Naive subsets generally had larger estimated clonotype richness than memory subsets did. Compared with non-shared clonotypes, clonotypes shared by all four sorted-subset donors had higher generation probabilities. The genetic and exposure-history diversity represented was limited by the small number of donors. Incomplete sequencing was indicated by rarefaction of sorted-subset datasets, despite the large sequencing depth.

TCR CDR3 regions were amplified from genomic DNA by multiplex PCR using the deep immunoSEQ assay. Extracted genomic DNA from each cell subset was spread evenly across all wells of several immunoSEQ 96-well plates, with each plate serving as a replicate. For sorted subsets, about 200 ng genomic DNA, equal to tens of thousands of T cell genomes, was loaded into each replicate PCR. Purified libraries were measured with a Qubit 3.0 fluorometer, size-checked on a Bioanalyzer 2100, and measured again with the KAPA Library Quantification kit. A separate single-read 150-cycle Illumina NextSeq 550 flow cell was used to sequence each immunoSEQ 96-well plate. The paper's data handling went like this. Because the immunoSEQ output included only junctional sequences and no quality scores, the filtering could not be the same as the filtering used for full-length reads. Sequences were annotated with PyIR, a Python wrapper for IgBLAST v1.9, and V/J genes and CDR3 were assigned using IMGT germline references. Reads were removed for weak V/J assignments (E-value above 1e-6), missing CDR3, stop codons, out-of-frame junctions, or ambiguous translated residues. V3J clonotypes were defined as sequences sharing an identical inferred V gene, J gene, and CDR3 amino acid sequence. Percentage overlap between repertoires was calculated by dividing the number of shared unique clonotypes by the size of the smaller repertoire. Richness of each repertoire was evaluated using RTK rarefaction, the Chao1 estimator, and Recon v2.1 estimates of unobserved clonotypes. Generation probabilities for all TCRbeta clonotypes obtained by the gDNA method from a few donors were computed using OLGA. The table comes from immuneACCESS by way of TCRdb, which keeps in-frame sequences with V and J called. Part of the clones is missing from these tables; in studies checked, under half for an unresolved V gene and the rest for unknown reasons. V and J calls and clone size are as listed in that table; D and trimming were resolved from the DNA. This sample holds 1,400,000 or so clones; about 98.5% were observed only once. The ten largest clones take up roughly 0.35% of the sample.

The germline V gene supplies CDR1 MNHEY and CDR2 SVGAGI. V and J lose 0 bases and 4 bases, and a span of 7 bases separates them. The CDR3 runs 13 residues from the cysteine to the phenylalanine. Solely the CDR3 DNA is kept, with 39 bases framed from the first base. Healthy HIV-negative adults with no recently reported acute infections or vaccinations were included as donors. Every donor was a Caucasian adult residing in Nashville, Tennessee, USA. CD4+ T cells were enriched by magnetic negative selection, after which naive cells were positively selected on CD45RA and the negative fraction was taken as the memory subset. Blood was obtained by leukapheresis, after which PBMCs were separated by Ficoll-Histopaque density gradient centrifugation and cryopreserved in liquid nitrogen vapor phase. Analytical flow cytometry was used to check the purity and quantity of each magnetically sorted T cell population. From each sorted fraction, genomic DNA was isolated and quantified by UV absorbance on a Nanodrop 2000c.

About this clone: The target of this receptor is not known. Base qualities were left out, and no much larger clone turns up one base away.

The rearrangement joined TRBV6-5 to TRBJ2-7; the best D guess is TRBD2, with 5 bases matching. The sequenced sample consisted of naive CD4+ T cells sorted from blood. Per the publication, the cell subset or site label means: CD45RA+ positively selected. The receptor comes from a man between 25 and 39 years old in good health. In nucleotides, the sequence is TGTGCCAGCAGTTACTCGGAGGAGTACGAGCAGTACTTC. Translation gives CASSYSEEYEQYF.